Given below is one T cell receptor (beta chain) in context. The target antigen is unknown. Germline assignment: CDR1 LNHDA and CDR2 SQIVND (reference sequence). The germline V and J ends were trimmed by 7 bases and 7 bases, with 16 bases remaining between them. The CDR3 contains 14 residues. Cells designated naive CD8 were CD45RO-negative and were positively selected for CCR7, with terminally differentiated effector memory CD45RA+ cells excluded. These data originate in a study of shared clonotypes between healthy human individuals. Study details: Ranging from 18 to 49 in age, donors were a couple of women and a few men.

Findings and limits, study-wide: As a rule, naive subsets had a larger estimated richness than memory subsets.

TCRdb keeps only in-frame clones here, not all; method: immunoSEQ multiplex PCR. In the table there are approximately 2,200,000 clones, about 93% of which are singletons. This clonotype was sampled from a man aged 18 to 35 in good health. Some clones in this sample may be carry-over from other donors' samples. The specimen sequenced was naive CD8+ T cells from PBMCs. This chain joins TRBV19 and TRBJ1-4, with D hard to call. CDR3 in DNA: TGTGCCAGTACCTCTTTCGGACCCGGTGAAAAACTGTTTTTT. Its translation is CASTSFGPGEKLFF.